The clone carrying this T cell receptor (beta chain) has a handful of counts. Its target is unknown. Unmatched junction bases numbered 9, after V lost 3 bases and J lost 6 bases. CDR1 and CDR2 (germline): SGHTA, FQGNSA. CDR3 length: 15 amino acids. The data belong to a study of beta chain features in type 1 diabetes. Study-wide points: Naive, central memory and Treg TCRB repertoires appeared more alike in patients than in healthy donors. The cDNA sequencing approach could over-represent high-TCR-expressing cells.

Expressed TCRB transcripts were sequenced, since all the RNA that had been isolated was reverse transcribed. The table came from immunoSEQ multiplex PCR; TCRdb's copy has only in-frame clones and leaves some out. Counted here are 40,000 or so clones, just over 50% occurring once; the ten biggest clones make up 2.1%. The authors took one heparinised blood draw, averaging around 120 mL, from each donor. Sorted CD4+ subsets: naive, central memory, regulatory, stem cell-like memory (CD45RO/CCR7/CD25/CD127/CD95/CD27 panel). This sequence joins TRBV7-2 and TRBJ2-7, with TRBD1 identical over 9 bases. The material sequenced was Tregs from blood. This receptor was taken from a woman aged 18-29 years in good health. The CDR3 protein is CASSFSPHRGLEQYF. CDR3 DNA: TGTGCCAGCAGCTTTAGCCCTCACAGGGGGCTCGAGCAGTACTTC.